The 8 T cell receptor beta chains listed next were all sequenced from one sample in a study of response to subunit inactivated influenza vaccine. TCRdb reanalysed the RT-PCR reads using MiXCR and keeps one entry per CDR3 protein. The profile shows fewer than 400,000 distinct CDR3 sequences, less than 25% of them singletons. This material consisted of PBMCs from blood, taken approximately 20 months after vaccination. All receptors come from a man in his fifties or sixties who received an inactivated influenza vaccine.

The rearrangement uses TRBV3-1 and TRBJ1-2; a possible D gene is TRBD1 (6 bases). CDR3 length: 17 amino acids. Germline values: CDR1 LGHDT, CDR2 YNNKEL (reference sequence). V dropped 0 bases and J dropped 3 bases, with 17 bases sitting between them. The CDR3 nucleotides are TGTGCCAGCAGCCAAGACGGTGAAATAGGACAGTACTATGGCTACACCTTC. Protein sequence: CASSQDGEIGQYYGYTF. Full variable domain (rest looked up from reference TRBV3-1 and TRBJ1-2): DTAVSQTPKYLVTQMGNDKSIKCEQNLGHDTMYWYKQDSKKFLKIMFSYNNKELIINETVPNRFSPKSPDKAHLNLHINSLELGDSAVYFCASSQDGEIGQYYGYTFGSGTRLTVV.

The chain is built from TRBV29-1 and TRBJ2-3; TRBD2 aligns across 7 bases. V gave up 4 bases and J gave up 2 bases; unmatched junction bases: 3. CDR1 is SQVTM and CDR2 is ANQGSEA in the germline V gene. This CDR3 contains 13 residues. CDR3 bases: TGCAGCGTTGGGGGGGGAATCACAGATACGCAGTATTTT. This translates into CSVGGGITDTQYF.

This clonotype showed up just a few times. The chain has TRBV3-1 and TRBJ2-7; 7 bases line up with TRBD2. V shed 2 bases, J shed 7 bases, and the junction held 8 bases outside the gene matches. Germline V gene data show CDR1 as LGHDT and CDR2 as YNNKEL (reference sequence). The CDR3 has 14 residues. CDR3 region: CASSQPGGSGEQYF. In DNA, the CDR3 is TGTGCCAGCAGCCAACCGGGAGGCTCGGGGGAGCAGTACTTC.

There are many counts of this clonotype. CDR3 bases: TGCAGCGTTGTGGGGATGACAGGGACCATGAACACTGAAGCTTTCTTT. Protein sequence: CSVVGMTGTMNTEAFF. The chain carries TRBV29-1 and TRBJ1-1, with TRBD1 matching over 7 bases. The V gene's germline CDR1 is SQVTM and CDR2 ANQGSEA. V shed 4 bases and J 0 bases; nucleotides not matched to a gene: 11. This CDR3 contains 16 residues.

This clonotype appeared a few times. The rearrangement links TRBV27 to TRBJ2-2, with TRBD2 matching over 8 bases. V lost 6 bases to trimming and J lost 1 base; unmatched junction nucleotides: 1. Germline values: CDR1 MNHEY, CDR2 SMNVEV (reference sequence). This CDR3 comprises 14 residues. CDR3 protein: CASRGTRNTGELFF. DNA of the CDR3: TGTGCCAGCAGAGGGACTAGGAACACCGGGGAGCTGTTTTTT.

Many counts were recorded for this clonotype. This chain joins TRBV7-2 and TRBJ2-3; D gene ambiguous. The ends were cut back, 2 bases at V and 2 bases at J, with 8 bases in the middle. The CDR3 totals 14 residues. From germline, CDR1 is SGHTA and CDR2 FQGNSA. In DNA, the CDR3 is TGTGCCAGCAGCTTAACGTCGTACACAGATACGCAGTATTTT. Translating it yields CASSLTSYTDTQYF.

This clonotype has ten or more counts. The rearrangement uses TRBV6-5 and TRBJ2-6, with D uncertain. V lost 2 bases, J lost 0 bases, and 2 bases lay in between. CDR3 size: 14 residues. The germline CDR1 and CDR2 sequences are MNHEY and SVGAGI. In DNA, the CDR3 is TGTGCCAGCAGTTACAGCTCTGGGGCCAACGTCCTGACTTTC. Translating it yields CASSYSSGANVLTF.

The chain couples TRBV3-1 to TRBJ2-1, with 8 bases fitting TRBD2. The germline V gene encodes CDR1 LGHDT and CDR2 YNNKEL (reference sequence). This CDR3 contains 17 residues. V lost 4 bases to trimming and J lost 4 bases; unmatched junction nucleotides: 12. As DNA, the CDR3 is TGTGCCAGCAGCCCCGGGGGTGGAGCGGGAGAGTACAATGAGCAGTTCTTC. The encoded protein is CASSPGGGAGEYNEQFF.